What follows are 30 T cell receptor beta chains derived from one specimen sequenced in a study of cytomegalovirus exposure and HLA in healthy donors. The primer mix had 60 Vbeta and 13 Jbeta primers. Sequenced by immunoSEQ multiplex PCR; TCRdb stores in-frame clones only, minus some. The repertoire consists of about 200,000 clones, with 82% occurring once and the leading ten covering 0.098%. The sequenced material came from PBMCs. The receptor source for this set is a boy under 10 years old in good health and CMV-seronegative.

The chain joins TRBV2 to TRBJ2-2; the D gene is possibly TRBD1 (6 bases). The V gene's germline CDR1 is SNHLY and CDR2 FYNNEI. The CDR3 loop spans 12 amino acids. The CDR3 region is CGRQENTGELFF. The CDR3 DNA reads TGTGGTCGACAGGAGAACACCGGGGAGCTGTTTTTT.

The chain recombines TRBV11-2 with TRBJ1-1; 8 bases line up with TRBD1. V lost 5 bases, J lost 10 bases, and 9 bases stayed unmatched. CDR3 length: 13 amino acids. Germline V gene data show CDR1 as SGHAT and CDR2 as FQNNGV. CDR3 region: CASSPIRTGRAFF. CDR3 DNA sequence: TGTGCCAGCAGCCCGATCCGGACAGGGCGAGCTTTCTTT.

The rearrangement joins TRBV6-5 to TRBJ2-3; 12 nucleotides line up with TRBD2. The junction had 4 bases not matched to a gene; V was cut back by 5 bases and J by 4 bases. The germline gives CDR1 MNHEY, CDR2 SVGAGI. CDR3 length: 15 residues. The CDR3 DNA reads TGTGCCAGCAGTCTAGCGGGGGGGCTGTCAGATACGCAGTATTTT. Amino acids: CASSLAGGLSDTQYF.

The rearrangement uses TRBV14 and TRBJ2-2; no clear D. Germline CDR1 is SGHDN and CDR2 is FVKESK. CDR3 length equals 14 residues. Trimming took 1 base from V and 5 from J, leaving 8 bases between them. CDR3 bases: TGTGCCAGCAGCCAAGGAGGAGAAACCGGGGAGCTGTTTTTT. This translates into CASSQGGETGELFF.

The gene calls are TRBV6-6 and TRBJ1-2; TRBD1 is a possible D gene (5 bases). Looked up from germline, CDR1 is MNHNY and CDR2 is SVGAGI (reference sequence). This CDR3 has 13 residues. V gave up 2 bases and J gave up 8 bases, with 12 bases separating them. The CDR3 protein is CASSYRREEGYTF. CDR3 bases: TGTGCCAGCAGTTACCGCAGGGAGGAAGGCTACACCTTC.

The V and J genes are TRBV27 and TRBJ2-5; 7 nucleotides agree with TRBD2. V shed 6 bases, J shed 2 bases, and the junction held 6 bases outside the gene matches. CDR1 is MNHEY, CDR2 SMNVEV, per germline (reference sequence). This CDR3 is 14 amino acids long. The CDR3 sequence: CASSPPGGQETQYF. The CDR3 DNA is TGTGCCAGCAGCCCCCCGGGGGGACAAGAGACCCAGTACTTC.

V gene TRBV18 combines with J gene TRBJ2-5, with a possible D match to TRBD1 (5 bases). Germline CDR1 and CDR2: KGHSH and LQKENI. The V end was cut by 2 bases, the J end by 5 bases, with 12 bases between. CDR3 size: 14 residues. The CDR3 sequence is CASSPVGPRETQYF. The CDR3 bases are TGTGCCAGCTCACCAGTGGGGCCCCGCGAGACCCAGTACTTC. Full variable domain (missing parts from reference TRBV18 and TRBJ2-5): NAGVMQNPRHLVRRRGQEARLRCSPMKGHSHVYWYRQLPEEGLKFMVYLQKENIIDESGMPKERFSAEFPKEGPSILRIQQVVRGDSAAYFCASSPVGPRETQYFGPGTRLLVL.

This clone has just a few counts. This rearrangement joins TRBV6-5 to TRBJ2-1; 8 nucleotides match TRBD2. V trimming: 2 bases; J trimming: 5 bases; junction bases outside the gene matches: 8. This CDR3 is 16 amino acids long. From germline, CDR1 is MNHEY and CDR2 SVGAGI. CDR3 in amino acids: CASSYVAGGLNNEQFF. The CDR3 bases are TGTGCCAGCAGTTACGTGGCGGGGGGCCTTAACAATGAGCAGTTCTTC.

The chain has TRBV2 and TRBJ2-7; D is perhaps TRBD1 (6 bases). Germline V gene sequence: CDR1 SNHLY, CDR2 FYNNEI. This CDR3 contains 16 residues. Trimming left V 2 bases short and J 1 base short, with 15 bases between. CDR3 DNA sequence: TGTGCCAGCAGTGAATCAGGGGTCTCCATGTCCTACGAGCAGTACTTC. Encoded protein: CASSESGVSMSYEQYF.

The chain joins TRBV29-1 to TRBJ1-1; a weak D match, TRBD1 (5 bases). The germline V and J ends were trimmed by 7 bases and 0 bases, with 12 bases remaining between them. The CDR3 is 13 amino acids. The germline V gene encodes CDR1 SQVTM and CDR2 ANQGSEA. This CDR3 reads CSGGQTVNTEAFF. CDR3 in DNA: TGCAGCGGTGGCCAGACAGTGAACACTGAAGCTTTCTTT.

CDR3: CASSFGGNTEAFF. The CDR3 DNA sequence: TGTGCCAGCAGCTTCGGGGGGAACACTGAAGCTTTCTTT. This chain uses TRBV7-6 with TRBJ1-1; TRBD1 might be the D (5 bases). This CDR3 is 13 amino acids long. Germline assignment: CDR1 SGHVS and CDR2 FNYEAQ. V lost 3 bases and J lost 1, with 6 bases in between.

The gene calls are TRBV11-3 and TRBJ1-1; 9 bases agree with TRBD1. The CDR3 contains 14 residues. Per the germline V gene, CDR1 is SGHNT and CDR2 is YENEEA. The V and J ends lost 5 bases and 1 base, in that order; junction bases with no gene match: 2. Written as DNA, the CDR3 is TGTGCCAGCAGCCGGGGACAGGGGAACACTGAAGCTTTCTTT. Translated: CASSRGQGNTEAFF.

CDR3 in DNA: TGCGCCAGCAGCTTGCGGGGGGCGTACACAGATACGCAGTATTTT. Translating it yields CASSLRGAYTDTQYF. V usage is TRBV5-1 and J usage is TRBJ2-3; TRBD2 might be the D (7 bases). V lost 1 base to trimming and J lost 2 bases, with 11 bases between them. Germline loops: CDR1 SGHRS, CDR2 YFSETQ. CDR3 size: 15 residues.

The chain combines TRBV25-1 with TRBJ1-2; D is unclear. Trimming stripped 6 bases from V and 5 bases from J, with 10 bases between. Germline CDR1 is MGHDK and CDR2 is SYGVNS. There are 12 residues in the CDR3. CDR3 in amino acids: CASSGIGYGYTF. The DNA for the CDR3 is TGTGCCAGCAGCGGGATAGGGTATGGCTACACCTTC.

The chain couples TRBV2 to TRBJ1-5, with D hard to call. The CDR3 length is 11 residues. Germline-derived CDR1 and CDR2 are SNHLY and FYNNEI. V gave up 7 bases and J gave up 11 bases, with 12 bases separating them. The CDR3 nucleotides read TGTGCCAGCACCTACGAAGGAGCCCAGCATTTT. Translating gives CASTYEGAQHF.

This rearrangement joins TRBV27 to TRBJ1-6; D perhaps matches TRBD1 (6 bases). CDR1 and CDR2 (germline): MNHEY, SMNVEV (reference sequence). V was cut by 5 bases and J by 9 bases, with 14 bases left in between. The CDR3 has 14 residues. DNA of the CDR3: TGTGCCAGCAGTCCTACAGGGTTCGGTTCACCCCTCCACTTT. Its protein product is CASSPTGFGSPLHF.

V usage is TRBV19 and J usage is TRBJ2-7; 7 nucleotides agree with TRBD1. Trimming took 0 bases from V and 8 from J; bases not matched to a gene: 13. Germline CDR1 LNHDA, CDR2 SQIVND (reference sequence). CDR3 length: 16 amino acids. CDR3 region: CASSIDAVRGLSKQYF. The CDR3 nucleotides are TGTGCCAGTAGTATAGATGCGGTTAGGGGGCTGAGTAAGCAGTACTTC.

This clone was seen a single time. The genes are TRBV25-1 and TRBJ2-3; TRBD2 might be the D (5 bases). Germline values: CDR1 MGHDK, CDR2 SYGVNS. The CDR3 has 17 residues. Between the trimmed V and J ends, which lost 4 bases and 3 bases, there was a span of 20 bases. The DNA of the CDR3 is TGTGCCAGCAGTGGGGGTCTCTACCGGGGTTCGACAGATACGCAGTATTTT. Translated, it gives CASSGGLYRGSTDTQYF.

The CDR3 spells CASSLGVRETDYGYTF. In nucleotides, the CDR3 is TGTGCCAGCAGCTTAGGGGTCAGGGAAACAGACTATGGCTACACCTTC. The J gene is TRBJ1-2, the V gene TRBV7-9; D is possibly TRBD1 (5 bases). Trimming shortened V by 1 base and J by 3 bases, and 15 bases separated the two germline ends. In germline, CDR1 is SEHNR, CDR2 FQNEAQ (reference sequence). This CDR3 comprises 16 residues.

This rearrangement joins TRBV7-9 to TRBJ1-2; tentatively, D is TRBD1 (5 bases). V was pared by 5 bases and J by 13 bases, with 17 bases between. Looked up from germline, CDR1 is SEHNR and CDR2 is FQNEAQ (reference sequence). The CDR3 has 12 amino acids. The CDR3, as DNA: TGTGCCAGCAGCCGTTCCGTGGACAAGTGCACCTTC. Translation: CASSRSVDKCTF.

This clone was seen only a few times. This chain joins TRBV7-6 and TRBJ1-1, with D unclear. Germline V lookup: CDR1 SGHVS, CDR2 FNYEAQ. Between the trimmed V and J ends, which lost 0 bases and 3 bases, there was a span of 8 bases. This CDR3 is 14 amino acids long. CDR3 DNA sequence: TGTGCCAGCAGCTTAGCAGAGATGGACACTGAAGCTTTCTTT. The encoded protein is CASSLAEMDTEAFF.

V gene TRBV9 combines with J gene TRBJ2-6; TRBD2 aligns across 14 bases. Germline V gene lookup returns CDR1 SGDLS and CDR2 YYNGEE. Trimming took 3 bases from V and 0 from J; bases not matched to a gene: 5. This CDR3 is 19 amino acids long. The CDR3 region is CASSDGLAGGHSGANVLTF. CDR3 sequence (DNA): TGTGCCAGCAGCGACGGACTAGCGGGGGGACACTCTGGGGCCAACGTCCTGACTTTC.

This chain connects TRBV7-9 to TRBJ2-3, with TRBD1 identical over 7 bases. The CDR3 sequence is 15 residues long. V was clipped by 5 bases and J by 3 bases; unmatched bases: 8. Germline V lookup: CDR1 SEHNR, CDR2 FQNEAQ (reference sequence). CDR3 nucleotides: TGTGCCAGCAGCCCTACTGGACAGGAGACAGATACGCAGTATTTT. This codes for CASSPTGQETDTQYF.

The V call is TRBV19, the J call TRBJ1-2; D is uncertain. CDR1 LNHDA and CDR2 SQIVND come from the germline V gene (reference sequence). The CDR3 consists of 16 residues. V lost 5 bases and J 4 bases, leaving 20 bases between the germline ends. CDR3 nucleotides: TGTGCCAGTAGTCTCCACCCGGGAGGGTTGGGCTATGGCTACACCTTC. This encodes CASSLHPGGLGYGYTF.

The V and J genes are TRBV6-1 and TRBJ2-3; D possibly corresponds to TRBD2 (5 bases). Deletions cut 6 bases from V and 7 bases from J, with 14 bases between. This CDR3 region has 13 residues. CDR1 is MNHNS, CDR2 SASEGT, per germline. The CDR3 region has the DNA TGTGCCAGCAGCGACTATGGGGAGAATACGCAGTATTTT. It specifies CASSDYGENTQYF.

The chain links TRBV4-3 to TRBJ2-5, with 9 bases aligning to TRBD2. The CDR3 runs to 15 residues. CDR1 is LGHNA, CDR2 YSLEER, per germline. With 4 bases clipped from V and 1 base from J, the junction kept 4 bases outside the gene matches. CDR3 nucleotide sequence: TGCGCCAGCAGCCCCACAGCGGGGGGCCAAGAGACCCAGTACTTC. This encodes CASSPTAGGQETQYF.

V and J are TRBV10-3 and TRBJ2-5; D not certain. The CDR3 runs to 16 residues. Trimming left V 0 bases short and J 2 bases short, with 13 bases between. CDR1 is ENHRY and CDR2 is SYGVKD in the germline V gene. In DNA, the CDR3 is TGTGCCATCAGTGAGTCGTATTGGGCAGAACAAGAGACCCAGTACTTC. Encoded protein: CAISESYWAEQETQYF.

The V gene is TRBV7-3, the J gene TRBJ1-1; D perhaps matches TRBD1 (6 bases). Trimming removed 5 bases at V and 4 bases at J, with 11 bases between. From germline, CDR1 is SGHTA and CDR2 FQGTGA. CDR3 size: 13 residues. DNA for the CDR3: TGTGCCAGCAGCGAGGACAGTGGCACTGAAGCTTTCTTT. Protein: CASSEDSGTEAFF.

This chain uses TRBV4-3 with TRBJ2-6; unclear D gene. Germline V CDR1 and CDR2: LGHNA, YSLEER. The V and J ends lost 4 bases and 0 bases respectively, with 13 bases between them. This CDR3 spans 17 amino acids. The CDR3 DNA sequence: TGCGCCAGCAGCCGAGTAATTGAGAGCTCTGGGGCCAACGTCCTGACTTTC. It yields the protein CASSRVIESSGANVLTF.

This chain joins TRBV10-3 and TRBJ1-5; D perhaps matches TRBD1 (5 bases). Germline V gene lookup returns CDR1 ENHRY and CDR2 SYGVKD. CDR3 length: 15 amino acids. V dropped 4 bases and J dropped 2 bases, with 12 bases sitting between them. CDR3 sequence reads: CAISGTQGGNQPQHF. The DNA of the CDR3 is TGTGCCATCAGTGGGACCCAGGGTGGCAATCAGCCCCAGCATTTT.